This T cell receptor beta chain emerged from a study of pediatric ulcerative colitis. The CDR3 contains 15 residues. CDR1 MGHRA and CDR2 YSYEKL come from the germline V gene. V was clipped by 1 base and J by 4 bases; unmatched bases: 7. Produced via immunoSEQ multiplex PCR; TCRdb's table is partial and in-frame only. This table has 57,000 or so clones, about 87% appearing once. This clone has a single count. This TCR derives from a boy under 18 who was a control in a study of pediatric ulcerative colitis. Source material: blood. The V and J genes are TRBV4-1 and TRBJ2-7; the match to TRBD1 covers 7 bases. The CDR3, as DNA: TGCGCCAGCAGCCAAGTCACCCCACAGGGGTACGAGCAGTACTTC. Its translation: CASSQVTPQGYEQYF.